This T cell receptor beta chain was found in a study of T-cell reconstitution after alpha-beta-depleted transplantation in children. Broader study findings: High day-60 TCRbeta diversity in some patients came from surviving recipient T cells and thymic progenitors. A year post-transplant, T-cell counts and diversity derived mostly from newly produced T cells. About two months after transplant, alpha-beta T cells reportedly came from several hundred expanded graft clones.

Using unique molecular identifiers, the investigators prepared the TCRbeta library. One entry per CDR3 protein results from TCRdb running MiXCR on the PCR reads. The sample yields hundreds of thousands of distinct CDR3 sequences, about 9.5% seen once. At least ten counts were recorded for this clonotype. Its antigen is not identified. Germline V gives CDR1 MDHEN, CDR2 SYDVKM. V gave up 6 bases and J gave up 5 bases, with 20 bases separating them. The CDR3 loop spans 16 amino acids. The chain recombines TRBV28 with TRBJ1-5; D remains ambiguous. Material: PBMCs, obtained before TCRalphabeta/CD19-depleted stem cell transplant. This receptor was obtained from a boy in the first two years of life with acute myeloid leukemia, due to receive a stem cell transplant. The CDR3 here is CASSQWISSLYQPQHF. The CDR3 bases are TGTGCCAGCAGCCAATGGATCTCCTCCCTTTATCAGCCCCAGCATTTT. Based on the CDR3 plus reference TRBV28 and TRBJ1-5, the full variable domain is DVKVTQSSRYLVKRTGEKVFLECVQDMDHENMFWYRQDPGLGLRLIYFSYDVKMKEKGDIPEGYSVSREKKERFSLILESASTNQTSMYLCASSQWISSLYQPQHFGDGTRLSIL.